A single sample gave rise to the 20 T cell receptor beta chains below, sequenced in a study of OX40 agonist ivuxolimab in advanced cancers. The assay was immunoSEQ multiplex PCR, and TCRdb's table has in-frame clones only and misses some. Of tens of thousands of clones in the sample, just under 90% were seen once. This specimen consisted of CD4+ or CD8+ T cells sorted from blood, obtained in a trial of the OX40 agonist ivuxolimab. The source is an adult with an advanced solid tumor such as melanoma, head and neck, liver or kidney cancer.

The gene calls are TRBV11-2 and TRBJ2-5; D not resolved. The length of the CDR3 is 14 residues. CDR1 SGHAT and CDR2 FQNNGV come from the germline V gene. V gave up 5 bases and J gave up 7 bases, with 17 bases separating them. The chain's CDR3 is CASSQPLLTGTQYF. As DNA, the CDR3 is TGTGCCAGCAGCCAACCGCTGCTTACGGGGACCCAGTACTTC.

V usage is TRBV5-6 and J usage is TRBJ2-5; 12 nucleotides line up with TRBD2. Germline trimming cut 2 bases from V and 5 bases from J; bases unmatched to any gene: 10. Germline CDR1 and CDR2: SGHDT and YYEEEE. The CDR3 consists of 17 residues. The CDR3 region is CASSLLTSGGGSETQYF. The DNA of the CDR3 is TGTGCCAGCAGCTTATTGACTAGCGGGGGAGGTTCTGAGACCCAGTACTTC.

CDR3 residues: CASTLGVTQYF. DNA of the CDR3: TGTGCCAGCACATTAGGTGTTACGCAGTATTTT. The gene calls are TRBV7-2 and TRBJ2-3; no reliable D call. There are 11 residues in the CDR3. Trimming took 7 bases from V and 8 from J, leaving 10 bases between them. The germline V gene encodes CDR1 SGHTA and CDR2 FQGNSA.

This chain uses TRBV6-6 with TRBJ2-7; D is perhaps TRBD1 (6 bases). Germline V gene sequence: CDR1 MNHNY, CDR2 SVGAGI (reference sequence). The ends were cut back, 3 bases at V and 4 bases at J, with 7 bases in the middle. This CDR3 is 12 amino acids long. The CDR3 region is CASSYGQYEQYF. For the CDR3, the DNA is TGTGCCAGCAGTTATGGACAGTACGAGCAGTACTTC.

The chain couples TRBV9 to TRBJ2-5; 10 bases match TRBD2. CDR1 and CDR2 (germline): SGDLS, YYNGEE. This CDR3 has 16 residues. With 0 bases clipped from V and 5 bases from J, the junction kept 7 bases outside the gene matches. The CDR3, as DNA: TGTGCCAGCAGCGTAGGGAGTAGCGGGGGGTGGGAGACCCAGTACTTC. As protein: CASSVGSSGGWETQYF.

The chain carries TRBV5-5 and TRBJ2-5; 8 bases are shared with TRBD1. The length of the CDR3 is 17 residues. Germline trimming cut 4 bases from V and 2 bases from J; bases unmatched to any gene: 13. Germline V gene lookup returns CDR1 SGHKS and CDR2 YYEKEE (reference sequence). CDR3 in DNA: TGTGCCAGCAGCGTCGATCCGGGACAGGTCCTACAAGAGACCCAGTACTTC. It yields the protein CASSVDPGQVLQETQYF.

The chain has TRBV7-8 and TRBJ2-1; 8 positions agree with TRBD2. The V and J ends lost 3 bases and 7 bases, in that order; junction bases with no gene match: 5. The CDR3 is 14 residues long. Germline CDR1 is SGHVS and CDR2 is FQNEAQ. The CDR3 region is CASSLSGSRNEQFF. CDR3 sequence (DNA): TGTGCCAGCAGCTTGAGCGGGAGTAGAAATGAGCAGTTCTTC.

The rearrangement uses TRBV10-2 and TRBJ2-7, with 14 bases lining up with TRBD2. CDR3 length equals 16 residues. Germline V gene lookup returns CDR1 WSHSY and CDR2 SAAADI. V dropped 6 bases and J dropped 4; count of bases not matched to a gene: 8. The chain's CDR3 is CASRGTSGGVGYEQYF. Here the CDR3 DNA reads TGCGCCAGCAGGGGGACTAGCGGGGGAGTGGGATACGAGCAGTACTTC.

The chain joins TRBV6-5 to TRBJ2-7; 8 positions agree with TRBD2. Germline values: CDR1 MNHEY, CDR2 SVGAGI. The CDR3 spans 14 residues. J lost 3 bases, V lost 6 bases, and 7 bases had no gene match. The CDR3: CASRQTSEYYEQYF. DNA of the CDR3: TGTGCCAGCAGGCAGACTAGCGAGTACTACGAGCAGTACTTC.

This clone has a single count. The chain is built from TRBV9 and TRBJ2-5; 13 bases fit TRBD2. With V trimmed by 4 bases and J by 2 bases, 5 bases remained unmatched. From germline, CDR1 is SGDLS and CDR2 YYNGEE. The CDR3 runs to 16 residues. The CDR3 protein is CASSTQTSGGQETQYF. The CDR3 coding sequence is TGTGCCAGCAGCACCCAGACTAGCGGGGGGCAAGAGACCCAGTACTTC. Full variable domain (outside the CDR3, taken from reference TRBV9 and TRBJ2-5): DSGVTQTPKHLITATGQRVTLRCSPRSGDLSVYWYQQSLDQGLQFLIQYYNGEERAKGNILERFSAQQFPDLHSELNLSSLELGDSALYFCASSTQTSGGQETQYFGPGTRLLVL.

This clone came up once. This chain joins TRBV19 and TRBJ2-1; TRBD2 agrees at 9 bases. CDR3 size: 15 residues. V trimming: 4 bases; J trimming: 9 bases; junction bases outside the gene matches: 10. Germline CDR1 is LNHDA and CDR2 is SQIVND (reference sequence). CDR3 DNA sequence: TGTGCCAGTAGTACCCCGGGACTAGCTAGCGGTGAGCAGTTCTTC. Translated, it gives CASSTPGLASGEQFF. Full variable domain (rest looked up from reference TRBV19 and TRBJ2-1): DGGITQSPKYLFRKEGQNVTLSCEQNLNHDAMYWYRQDPGQGLRLIYYSQIVNDFQKGDIAEGYSVSREKKESFPLTVTSAQKNPTAFYLCASSTPGLASGEQFFGPGTRLTVL.

This sequence joins TRBV29-1 and TRBJ2-7, with 8 nucleotides matching TRBD2. The CDR3 is 15 amino acids. Germline assignment: CDR1 SQVTM and CDR2 ANQGSEA. After removal of 6 bases from V and 4 bases from J, the junction contained 14 bases not matched to a gene. The CDR3 spells CSVVQLAGARYEQYF. CDR3 DNA: TGCAGCGTGGTACAGCTAGCGGGCGCCCGATACGAGCAGTACTTC.

This chain uses TRBV5-1 with TRBJ1-1; no firm D call. With 5 bases removed from V and 0 bases from J, the gap between germline ends came to 8 bases. The CDR3 has 13 residues. CDR1 is SGHRS and CDR2 is YFSETQ in the germline V gene. The CDR3 sequence: CASRISVNTEAFF. As DNA, the CDR3 is TGCGCCAGCAGAATTTCCGTGAACACTGAAGCTTTCTTT.

This chain links TRBV19 with TRBJ2-3; perhaps TRBD2 as D (5 bases). Germline CDR1 and CDR2: LNHDA and SQIVND (reference sequence). This CDR3 has 14 amino acids. V was shortened by 3 bases and J by 2 bases, with 9 bases between the two germline ends. CDR3 nucleotide sequence: TGTGCCAGTAGTATGGGTAGCGTCACAGATACGCAGTATTTT. Amino acids: CASSMGSVTDTQYF. Full variable domain (outside the CDR3, taken from reference TRBV19 and TRBJ2-3): DGGITQSPKYLFRKEGQNVTLSCEQNLNHDAMYWYRQDPGQGLRLIYYSQIVNDFQKGDIAEGYSVSREKKESFPLTVTSAQKNPTAFYLCASSMGSVTDTQYFGPGTRLTVL.

The rearrangement links TRBV7-2 to TRBJ2-7; 10 bases agree with TRBD2. Germline V lookup: CDR1 SGHTA, CDR2 FQGNSA. This CDR3 has 14 residues. Trimming at V came to 6 bases and at J to 4 bases, leaving 6 bases not matched to a gene. CDR3 in DNA: TGTGCCAGCAGTTACACTAGCGGGATTTACGAGCAGTACTTC. This sequence encodes CASSYTSGIYEQYF.

The V call is TRBV25-1, the J call TRBJ2-5; D gene uncertain. Germline V gene data show CDR1 as MGHDK and CDR2 as SYGVNS. With 6 bases removed from V and 3 bases from J, the gap between germline ends came to 11 bases. CDR3 length: 13 residues. The CDR3 coding sequence is TGTGCCAGCAGCCACTGGGCTGAAGAGACCCAGTACTTC. It specifies CASSHWAEETQYF.

In DNA, the CDR3 is TGTGCCAGCAGCCATGGGGCACGGGAGGGCAAGAATGAGCAGTTCTTC. The encoded protein is CASSHGAREGKNEQFF. V is TRBV11-3 and J is TRBJ2-1; TRBD2 matches at 8 bases. The V gene's germline CDR1 is SGHNT and CDR2 YENEEA. After removal of 5 bases from V and 7 bases from J, the junction contained 13 bases not matched to a gene. The CDR3 loop spans 16 amino acids. Together with reference TRBV11-3 and TRBJ2-1, the CDR3 gives the full variable domain: EAGVVQSPRYKIIEKKQPVAFWCNPISGHNTLYWYLQNLGQGPELLIRYENEEAVDDSQLPKDRFSAERLKGVDSTLKIQPAELGDSAVYLCASSHGAREGKNEQFFGPGTRLTVL.

The chain couples TRBV7-9 to TRBJ2-2; 10 bases fit TRBD1. CDR1 and CDR2 (germline): SEHNR, FQNEAQ (reference sequence). CDR3 length: 15 residues. V was pared by 5 bases and J by 3 bases, with 3 bases of the junction left unmatched. The CDR3 here is CASSPGTGDTGELFF. In nucleotides, the CDR3 is TGTGCCAGCAGCCCTGGGACAGGGGACACCGGGGAGCTGTTTTTT.

This clone was observed a handful of times. The rearrangement uses TRBV30 and TRBJ2-1; maybe TRBD1 (6 bases). Trimming removed 7 bases at V and 5 bases at J, with 9 bases between. Germline V gives CDR1 GTSNPN, CDR2 SVGIG (reference sequence). CDR3 size: 11 residues. CDR3 region: CALGQNNEQFF. The CDR3 DNA follows: TGTGCCTTAGGACAGAACAATGAGCAGTTCTTC.

This clone has only a few counts. The chain recombines TRBV19 with TRBJ2-7, with TRBD1 matching over 9 bases. CDR3 length: 15 amino acids. V trimming: 5 bases; J trimming: 0 bases; junction bases outside the gene matches: 5. Germline CDR1 LNHDA, CDR2 SQIVND (reference sequence). CDR3 DNA sequence: TGTGCCAGTAGTCTCGGACAGGGGCGCTCCTACGAGCAGTACTTC. Encoded protein: CASSLGQGRSYEQYF. Full variable domain (rest looked up from reference TRBV19 and TRBJ2-7): DGGITQSPKYLFRKEGQNVTLSCEQNLNHDAMYWYRQDPGQGLRLIYYSQIVNDFQKGDIAEGYSVSREKKESFPLTVTSAQKNPTAFYLCASSLGQGRSYEQYFGPGTRLTVT.